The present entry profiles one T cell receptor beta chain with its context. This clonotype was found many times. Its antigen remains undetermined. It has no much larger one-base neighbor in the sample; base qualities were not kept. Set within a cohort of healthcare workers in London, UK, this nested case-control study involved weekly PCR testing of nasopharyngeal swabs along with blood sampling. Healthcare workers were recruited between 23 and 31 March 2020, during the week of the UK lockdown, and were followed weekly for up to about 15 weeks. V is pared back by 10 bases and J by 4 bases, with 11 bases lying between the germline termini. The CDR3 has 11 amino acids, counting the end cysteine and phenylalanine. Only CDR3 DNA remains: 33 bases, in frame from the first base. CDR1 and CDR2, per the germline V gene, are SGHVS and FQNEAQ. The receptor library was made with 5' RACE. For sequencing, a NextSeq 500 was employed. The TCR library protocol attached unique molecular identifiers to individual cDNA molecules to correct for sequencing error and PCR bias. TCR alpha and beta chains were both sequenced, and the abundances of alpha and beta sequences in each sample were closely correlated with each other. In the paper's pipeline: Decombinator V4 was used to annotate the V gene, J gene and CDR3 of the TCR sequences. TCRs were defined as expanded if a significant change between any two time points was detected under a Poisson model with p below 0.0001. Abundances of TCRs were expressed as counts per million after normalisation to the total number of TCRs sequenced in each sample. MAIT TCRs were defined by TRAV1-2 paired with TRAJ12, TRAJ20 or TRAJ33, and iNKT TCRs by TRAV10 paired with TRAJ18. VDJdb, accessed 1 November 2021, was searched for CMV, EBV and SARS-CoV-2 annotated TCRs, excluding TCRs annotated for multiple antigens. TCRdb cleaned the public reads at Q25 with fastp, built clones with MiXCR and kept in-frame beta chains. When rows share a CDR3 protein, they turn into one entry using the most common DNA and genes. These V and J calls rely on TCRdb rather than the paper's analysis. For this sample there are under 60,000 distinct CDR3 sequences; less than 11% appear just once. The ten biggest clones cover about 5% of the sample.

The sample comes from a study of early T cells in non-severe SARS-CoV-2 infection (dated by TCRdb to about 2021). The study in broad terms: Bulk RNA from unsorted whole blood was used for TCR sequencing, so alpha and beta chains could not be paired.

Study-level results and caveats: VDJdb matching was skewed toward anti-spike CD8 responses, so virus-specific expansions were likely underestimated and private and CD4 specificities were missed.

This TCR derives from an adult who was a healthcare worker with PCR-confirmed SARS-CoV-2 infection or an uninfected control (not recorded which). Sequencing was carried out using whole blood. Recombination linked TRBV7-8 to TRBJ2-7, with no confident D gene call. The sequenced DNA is TGTGCCACTTTTTCAGGATACGAGCAGTACTTC. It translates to CATFSGYEQYF.